The 25 T cell receptor beta chains presented below share a single source sample, sequenced in a study of T-cell memory formation after mild COVID-19. Each CDR3 protein gets one entry after TCRdb re-called the 5' RACE reads with MiXCR. Of 500,000 to 550,000 distinct CDR3 sequences in the sample, about 20% were seen once. Sequencing input: PBMCs or a T cell subset sorted from them (not recorded which). The receptor set was obtained from an adult woman who had mild COVID-19 (a few samples of this study predate the infection). Cell type and time point are not known.

This clonotype has only a few counts. The rearrangement links TRBV6-2 or TRBV6-3 to TRBJ1-2; tentative D call: TRBD1 (6 bases). The CDR3 contains 13 residues. The germline V gene has CDR1 MNHEY and CDR2 SVGEGT. Trimming shortened V by 5 bases and J by 4 bases, and 11 bases separated the two germline ends. The CDR3 sequence: CASSGQMIYGYTF. The CDR3 DNA follows: TGTGCCAGCAGTGGACAGATGATCTATGGCTACACCTTC.

This clonotype came up once. In DNA, the CDR3 is TGCGCCAGCAGCCACCGCCGGGGCCACAATGAGCAGTTCTTC. As protein: CASSHRRGHNEQFF. The chain carries TRBV4-1 and TRBJ2-1; D tentatively reads TRBD1 or TRBD2 (5 bases each). This CDR3 region has 14 residues. V lost 3 bases to trimming and J lost 5 bases, with 11 bases between them. Germline V gene data show CDR1 as MGHRA and CDR2 as YSYEKL.

This sequence joins TRBV6-5 and TRBJ2-7, with D maybe TRBD2 (5 bases). The V and J ends lost 6 bases and 0 bases respectively, with 12 bases between them. Germline CDR1 is MNHEY and CDR2 is SVGAGI. CDR3 size: 14 residues. CDR3 sequence: CASSRSGFSYEQYF. In DNA, the CDR3 is TGTGCCAGCAGCCGGAGCGGATTCTCCTACGAGCAGTACTTC.

The chain carries TRBV5-1 and TRBJ1-2, with D maybe TRBD1 (5 bases). This CDR3 spans 14 amino acids. The V gene lost 4 bases and the J gene lost 3 bases, with 13 bases spanning the gap. CDR1 is SGHRS, CDR2 YFSETQ, per germline. The CDR3 nucleotides are TGCGCCAGCAGCACTGGCGGGGGGGACTATGGCTACACCTTC. It is translated as CASSTGGGDYGYTF.

The chain recombines TRBV6-6 with TRBJ1-4, with D possibly TRBD1 on 6 matching bases. This CDR3 comprises 15 residues. The V gene lost 3 bases and the J gene lost 6 bases, with 14 bases spanning the gap. Germline CDR1 is MNHNY and CDR2 is SVGAGI (reference sequence). CDR3 sequence: CASSYTGQVDEKLFF. The CDR3 nucleotides read TGTGCCAGCAGTTATACGGGACAAGTGGATGAAAAACTGTTTTTT.

This clonotype occurred many times. This chain connects TRBV5-1 to TRBJ2-7, with 9 bases fitting TRBD1. Trimming removed 3 bases from V and 5 bases from J; junction bases left unmatched: 12. There are 16 residues in the CDR3. Germline-derived CDR1 and CDR2 are SGHRS and YFSETQ. The CDR3 nucleotides read TGCGCCAGCAGCTCAGGGACAGGGTACAGGAGCGACGAGCAGTACTTC. Its translation is CASSSGTGYRSDEQYF.

The chain is built from TRBV5-1 and TRBJ2-7, with D unresolved. Germline V CDR1 and CDR2: SGHRS, YFSETQ. Trimming pared 0 bases from V and 3 bases from J, leaving 16 bases between. This CDR3 has 16 amino acids. CDR3 amino acids: CASSLGAPGLNYEQYF. In nucleotides, the CDR3 is TGCGCCAGCAGCTTGGGGGCCCCGGGCCTAAACTACGAGCAGTACTTC.

The chain links TRBV5-6 to TRBJ2-2; weak D call: TRBD2 (6 bases). CDR3 length: 16 residues. The V end lost 4 bases, the J end lost 1 base, and 14 bases lay between the germline ends. Looked up from germline, CDR1 is SGHDT and CDR2 is YYEEEE. DNA of the CDR3: TGTGCCAGCAGCCCCGCCGGCGGGGTGAACACCGGGGAGCTGTTTTTT. Encoded protein: CASSPAGGVNTGELFF.

This clonotype was recorded a few times. This sequence joins TRBV29-1 and TRBJ2-3; 7 nucleotides match TRBD1. CDR3 length: 13 residues. Germline CDR1 reads SQVTM; CDR2 reads ANQGSEA. The J segment lost 2 bases and the V segment lost 6 bases, leaving 5 bases of the junction unmatched. CDR3 in DNA: TGCAGCGTCGTGACAGGGCTCACAGATACGCAGTATTTT. Amino acid sequence: CSVVTGLTDTQYF.

The sample holds a few counts of this clonotype. The chain is built from TRBV5-1 and TRBJ2-3, with 11 bases lining up with TRBD2. Germline CDR1 reads SGHRS; CDR2 reads YFSETQ. The CDR3 length is 14 residues. V lost 5 bases to trimming and J lost 5 bases; unmatched junction nucleotides: 4. The CDR3 loop is CASRLTSGVDTQYF. The CDR3 region has the DNA TGCGCCAGCAGGTTGACTAGCGGGGTAGATACGCAGTATTTT.

CDR3 bases: TGTGCCAGCAGAGACGGGACTTTCTTACCTCCCTACGAGCAGTACTTC. Translating gives CASRDGTFLPPYEQYF. The chain carries TRBV7-9 and TRBJ2-7; a possible D gene is TRBD2 (6 bases). Trimming left V 6 bases short and J 2 bases short, with 20 bases between. Germline V gene sequence: CDR1 SEHNR, CDR2 FQNEAQ (reference sequence). The CDR3 has 16 amino acids.

The chain is built from TRBV6-2 or TRBV6-3 and TRBJ2-2; 13 bases align to TRBD2. The CDR3 extends over 16 amino acids. Germline values: CDR1 MNHEY, CDR2 SVGEGT. The ends lost 6 bases at V and 7 bases at J; junction bases unmatched: 8. CDR3: CASRKTGTSGIGELFF. The CDR3 DNA sequence: TGTGCCAGCAGAAAGACCGGGACTAGCGGGATCGGGGAGCTGTTTTTT.

This chain connects TRBV15 to TRBJ2-7; D is unresolved. The CDR3 is made up of 14 amino acids. The V and J ends lost 4 bases and 2 bases respectively, with 12 bases between them. Germline-derived CDR1 and CDR2 are LNHNV and YYDKDF (reference sequence). CDR3 coding DNA: TGTGCCACCAGCATGCGGCGAGGACCCTACGAGCAGTACTTC. It specifies CATSMRRGPYEQYF.

This clonotype was picked up a small number of times. The chain employs TRBV14 and TRBJ2-7, with D possibly matching TRBD2 (5 bases). The CDR3 consists of 15 residues. V dropped 4 bases and J dropped 1 base, with 14 bases sitting between them. Germline values: CDR1 SGHDN, CDR2 FVKESK. In DNA, the CDR3 is TGTGCCAGCAGCCCCAATGAAGGAGGTTCCTACGAGCAGTACTTC. Protein: CASSPNEGGSYEQYF.

This clonotype was recorded a few times. The chain combines TRBV3-1 with TRBJ2-7; D is ambiguous. This CDR3 spans 12 amino acids. The V and J ends lost 1 base and 5 bases respectively, with 6 bases between them. The germline V gene encodes CDR1 LGHDT and CDR2 YNNKEL (reference sequence). The CDR3 is CASSQVGHEQYF. The CDR3 DNA is TGTGCCAGCAGCCAAGTAGGTCACGAGCAGTACTTC.

J is TRBJ1-3 and V is TRBV7-2; D gene ambiguous. Trimming removed 5 bases from V and 3 bases from J, with 14 bases in between. The CDR3 is 15 residues long. Germline CDR1 SGHTA, CDR2 FQGNSA. The CDR3 DNA reads TGTGCCAGCAGCCCGTCCCCGGGTAGTGGAAACACCATATATTTT. Translation: CASSPSPGSGNTIYF.

This clonotype was observed a few times. The chain combines TRBV7-2 with TRBJ2-7; TRBD1 is a possible D gene (6 bases). Germline CDR1 reads SGHTA; CDR2 reads FQGNSA. Trimming left V 4 bases short and J 4 bases short, with 20 bases between. The CDR3 loop spans 16 amino acids. The CDR3 region has the DNA TGTGCCAGCAGCTCCTCCGGGACACTGTCTCGATACGAGCAGTACTTC. This encodes CASSSSGTLSRYEQYF. Together with reference TRBV7-2 and TRBJ2-7, the CDR3 gives the full variable domain: GAGVSQSPSNKVTEKGKDVELRCDPISGHTALYWYRQSLGQGLEFLIYFQGNSAPDKSGLPSDRFSAERTGGSVSTLTIQRTQQEDSAVYLCASSSSGTLSRYEQYFGPGTRLTVT.

The chain links TRBV20-1 to TRBJ2-7, with 9 positions matching TRBD2. The CDR3 sequence is 15 residues long. Losses at the gene ends were 5 bases for V and 6 bases for J; bases not matched to a gene: 14. Germline CDR1 and CDR2: DFQATT and SNEGSKA (reference sequence). Written as DNA, the CDR3 is TGCAGTGCTCGCCCTCGCGGGAGGGCCGAAGGCGAGCAGTACTTC. It specifies CSARPRGRAEGEQYF.

The sample holds a few counts of this clonotype. This chain uses TRBV7-9 with TRBJ2-1, with D tentatively TRBD2 (6 bases). V shed 7 bases and J shed 3 bases, with 13 bases lying between them. The V gene's germline CDR1 is SEHNR and CDR2 FQNEAQ (reference sequence). The CDR3 totals 14 residues. The CDR3 DNA sequence: TGTGCCAGCACGGTAGCGGAGAACTACAATGAGCAGTTCTTC. Its translation is CASTVAENYNEQFF.

Only a few counts were recorded for this clonotype. The J gene is TRBJ2-1, the V gene TRBV29-1; D gene ambiguous. Germline CDR1 reads SQVTM; CDR2 reads ANQGSEA. CDR3 size: 13 residues. The V gene lost 5 bases and the J gene lost 4 bases, with 12 bases spanning the gap. CDR3: CSVLLDTYNEQFF. The CDR3 DNA is TGCAGCGTTCTGCTGGATACTTACAATGAGCAGTTCTTC.

The rearrangement joins TRBV27 to TRBJ2-2; D is unclear. The germline V gene encodes CDR1 MNHEY and CDR2 SMNVEV (reference sequence). The CDR3 spans 16 residues. With 5 bases removed from V and 0 bases from J, the gap between germline ends came to 13 bases. CDR3: CASSPALAANTGELFF. DNA of the CDR3: TGTGCCAGCAGTCCAGCCCTGGCCGCGAACACCGGGGAGCTGTTTTTT.

The V call is TRBV7-9, the J call TRBJ2-3; D is tentatively TRBD1 or TRBD2 (7 bases each). The germline gives CDR1 SEHNR, CDR2 FQNEAQ (reference sequence). There are 16 residues in the CDR3. V lost 6 bases and J 2 bases, leaving 18 bases between the germline ends. CDR3 region: CASRLGGGLFTDTQYF. The CDR3 DNA reads TGTGCCAGCAGACTGGGAGGGGGCCTCTTCACAGATACGCAGTATTTT.

This chain joins TRBV7-2 and TRBJ2-3; unclear D gene. This CDR3 comprises 10 residues. V was trimmed by 4 bases and J by 7 bases, leaving 3 bases between them. Germline V CDR1 and CDR2: SGHTA, FQGNSA. The CDR3 sequence is CASSSYTQYF. The CDR3 DNA reads TGTGCCAGCAGCTCTTATACGCAGTATTTT.

At least ten counts were recorded for this clonotype. The chain combines TRBV6-5 with TRBJ2-6; TRBD1 might be the D (5 bases). Trimming left V 6 bases short and J 4 bases short, with 10 bases between. The germline V gene has CDR1 MNHEY and CDR2 SVGAGI. This CDR3 has 14 amino acids. The CDR3 region is CASSLGQGANVLTF. The CDR3 DNA reads as TGTGCCAGCAGCCTGGGGCAGGGGGCCAACGTCCTGACTTTC.

A few counts support this clonotype. This sequence joins TRBV4-2 and TRBJ2-5, with D unresolved. V shed 0 bases and J shed 0 bases, with 8 bases lying between them. The CDR3 loop spans 15 amino acids. Germline CDR1 LGHNA, CDR2 YNFKEQ. The CDR3 DNA reads TGTGCCAGCAGCCAAGATATGGGTTACCAAGAGACCCAGTACTTC. Its protein is CASSQDMGYQETQYF.